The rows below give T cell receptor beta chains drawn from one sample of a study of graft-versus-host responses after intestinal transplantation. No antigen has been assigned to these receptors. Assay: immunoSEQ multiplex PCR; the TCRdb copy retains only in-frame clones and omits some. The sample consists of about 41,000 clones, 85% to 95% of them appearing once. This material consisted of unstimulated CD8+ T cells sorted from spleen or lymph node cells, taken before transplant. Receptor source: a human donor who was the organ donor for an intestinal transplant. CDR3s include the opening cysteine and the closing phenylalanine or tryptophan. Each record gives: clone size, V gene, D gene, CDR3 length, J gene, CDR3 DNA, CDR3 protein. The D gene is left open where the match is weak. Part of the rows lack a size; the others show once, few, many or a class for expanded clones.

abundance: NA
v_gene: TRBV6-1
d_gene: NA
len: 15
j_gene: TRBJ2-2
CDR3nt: TGTGCCAGCAGTGAATTCGAAGTTGTGAGCGGGGAGCTGTTTTTT
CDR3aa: CASSEFEVVSGELFF

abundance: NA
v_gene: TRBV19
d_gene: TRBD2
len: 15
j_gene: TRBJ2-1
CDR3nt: TGTGCCAGTAGTAAATTTAGCGGGGGGGCGGTTGAGCAGTTCTTC
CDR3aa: CASSKFSGGAVEQFF

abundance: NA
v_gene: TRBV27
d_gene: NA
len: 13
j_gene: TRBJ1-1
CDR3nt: TGTGCCAGCAGTTTCGGGCCGAGTCAAGAAGCTTTCTTT
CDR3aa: CASSFGPSQEAFF

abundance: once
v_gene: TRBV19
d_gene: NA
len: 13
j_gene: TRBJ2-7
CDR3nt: TGTGCCAGTAGTCCCCCCGGGTCCTACGAGCAGTACTTC
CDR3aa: CASSPPGSYEQYF

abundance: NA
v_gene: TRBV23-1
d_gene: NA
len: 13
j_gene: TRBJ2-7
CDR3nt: TGCGCCAGCAGTCGGGACAACTCCTACGAGCAGTACTTC
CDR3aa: CASSRDNSYEQYF

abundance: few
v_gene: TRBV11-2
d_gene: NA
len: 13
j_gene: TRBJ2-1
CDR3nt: TGTGCCAGCAGCTTAGAGGGCGGGAATGAGCAGTTCTTC
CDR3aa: CASSLEGGNEQFF

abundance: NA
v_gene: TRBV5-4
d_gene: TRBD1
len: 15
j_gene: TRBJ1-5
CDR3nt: TGTGCCAGCAGCTTGGGCGGGACAGGGAGTCAGCCCCAGCATTTT
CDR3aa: CASSLGGTGSQPQHF

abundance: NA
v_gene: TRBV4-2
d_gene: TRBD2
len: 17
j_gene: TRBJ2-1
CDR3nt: TGTGCCAGCAGCCAGGGACTAGCGGGGTTTACCTACAATGAGCAGTTCTTC
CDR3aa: CASSQGLAGFTYNEQFF

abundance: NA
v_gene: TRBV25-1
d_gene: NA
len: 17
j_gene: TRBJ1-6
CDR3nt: TGTGCCAGCTCCCGGGGGGCCGCGAGCTCCTATAATTCACCCCTCCACTTT
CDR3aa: CASSRGAASSYNSPLHF

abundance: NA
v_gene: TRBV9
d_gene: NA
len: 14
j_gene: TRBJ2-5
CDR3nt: TGTGCCAGCAGCCCACCGACTAGTGGGGAGACCCAGTACTTC
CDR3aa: CASSPPTSGETQYF

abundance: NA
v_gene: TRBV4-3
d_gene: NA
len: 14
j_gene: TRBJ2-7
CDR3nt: TGCGCCAGCAGCCAAGATCGGGTAGGCTACGAGCAGTACTTC
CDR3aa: CASSQDRVGYEQYF

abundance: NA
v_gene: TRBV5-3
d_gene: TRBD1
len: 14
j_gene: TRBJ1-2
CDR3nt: TGTGCCAGAAGCCCTCCAGGGGGCGGAAATGGCTACACCTTC
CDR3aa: CARSPPGGGNGYTF

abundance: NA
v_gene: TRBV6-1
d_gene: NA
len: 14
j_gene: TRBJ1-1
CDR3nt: TGTGCCAGCAGTTTTGGGGGGGAGGGCACTGAAGCTTTCTTT
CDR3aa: CASSFGGEGTEAFF

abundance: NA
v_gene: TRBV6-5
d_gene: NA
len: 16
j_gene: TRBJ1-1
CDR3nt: TGTGCCAGCAGTTACTCCCCTCCCCCCGGGGCCACTGAAGCTTTCTTT
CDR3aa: CASSYSPPPGATEAFF

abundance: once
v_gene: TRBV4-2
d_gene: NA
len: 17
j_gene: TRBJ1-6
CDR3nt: TGTGCCAGCAGCCAAGCGGTCTTCCCCTCCTATAATTCACCCCTCCACTTT
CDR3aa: CASSQAVFPSYNSPLHF

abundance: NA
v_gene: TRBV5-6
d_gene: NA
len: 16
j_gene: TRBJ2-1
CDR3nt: TGTGCCAGCAGCTTGGTAGGGAGCTGGGATCACAATGAGCAGTTCTTC
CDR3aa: CASSLVGSWDHNEQFF

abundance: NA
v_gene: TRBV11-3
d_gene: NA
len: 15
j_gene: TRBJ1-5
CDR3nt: TGTGCCAGCAGCTCCTCAGGGCTAGGTAATCAGCCCCAGCATTTT
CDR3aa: CASSSSGLGNQPQHF

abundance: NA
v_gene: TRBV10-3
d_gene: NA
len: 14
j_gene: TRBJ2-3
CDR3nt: TGTGCCATCACCAACCCCGCTACCCCAGATACGCAGTATTTT
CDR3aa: CAITNPATPDTQYF

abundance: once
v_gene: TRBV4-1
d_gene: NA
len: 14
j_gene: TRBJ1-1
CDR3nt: TGCGCCAGCAGCCCAGTGGGGGGGAGCACTGAAGCTTTCTTT
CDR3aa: CASSPVGGSTEAFF

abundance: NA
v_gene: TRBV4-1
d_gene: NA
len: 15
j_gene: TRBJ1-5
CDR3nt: TGCGCCAGCAGCCAAGGCCCACAGGGAAATCAGCCCCAGCATTTT
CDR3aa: CASSQGPQGNQPQHF

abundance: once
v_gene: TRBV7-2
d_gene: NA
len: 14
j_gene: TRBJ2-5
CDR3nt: TGTGCCAGCAGCTTAGACCCCGGGGGAGAGACCCAGTACTTC
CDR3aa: CASSLDPGGETQYF

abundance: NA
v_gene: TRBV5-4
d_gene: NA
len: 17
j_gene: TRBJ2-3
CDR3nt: TGTGCCAGCAGCTTCATATATGGGGGCATCGCCACAGATACGCAGTATTTT
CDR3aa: CASSFIYGGIATDTQYF

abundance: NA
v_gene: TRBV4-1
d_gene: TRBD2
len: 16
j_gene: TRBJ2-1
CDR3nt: TGCGCCAGCAGCCAAGTGAGCGGGGGGGCCTTCAATGAGCAGTTCTTC
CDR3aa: CASSQVSGGAFNEQFF

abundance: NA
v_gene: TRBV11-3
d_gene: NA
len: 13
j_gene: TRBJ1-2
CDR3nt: TGTGCCAGCAGCTATCTCTCAGGGGTTGGCTACACCTTC
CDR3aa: CASSYLSGVGYTF

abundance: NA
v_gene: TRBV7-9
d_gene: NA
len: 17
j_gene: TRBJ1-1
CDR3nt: TGTGCCAGCAGCACGGGGCGCACCGGGGGTGATTGGACTGAAGCTTTCTTT
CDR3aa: CASSTGRTGGDWTEAFF

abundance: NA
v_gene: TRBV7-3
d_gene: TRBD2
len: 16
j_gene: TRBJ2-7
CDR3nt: TGTGCCAGCAGCTTATTCGCAGCGGGGGTGGTGTACGAGCAGTACTTC
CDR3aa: CASSLFAAGVVYEQYF

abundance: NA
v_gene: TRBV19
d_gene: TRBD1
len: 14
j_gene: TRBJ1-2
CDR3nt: TGTGCCAGTAGTATAGGACAGGGCCGGGGCGGCTACACCTTC
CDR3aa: CASSIGQGRGGYTF

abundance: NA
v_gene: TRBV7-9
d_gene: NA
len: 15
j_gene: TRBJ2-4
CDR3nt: TGTGCCAGCAGCTTAGAGAGACAGGCGGCCAACATTCAGTACTTC
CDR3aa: CASSLERQAANIQYF